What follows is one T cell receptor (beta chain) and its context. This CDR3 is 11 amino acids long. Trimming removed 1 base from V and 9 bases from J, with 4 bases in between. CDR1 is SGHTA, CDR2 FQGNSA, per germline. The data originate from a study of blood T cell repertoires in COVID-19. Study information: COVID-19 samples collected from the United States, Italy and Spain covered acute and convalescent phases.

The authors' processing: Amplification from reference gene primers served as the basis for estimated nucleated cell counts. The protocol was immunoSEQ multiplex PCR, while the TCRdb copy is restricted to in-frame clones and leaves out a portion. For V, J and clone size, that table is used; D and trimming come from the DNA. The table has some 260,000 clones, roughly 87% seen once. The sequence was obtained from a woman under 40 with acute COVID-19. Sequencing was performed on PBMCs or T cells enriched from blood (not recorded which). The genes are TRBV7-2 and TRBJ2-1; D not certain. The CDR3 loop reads CASSLGVEQFF. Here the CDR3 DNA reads TGTGCCAGCAGCTTAGGCGTTGAGCAGTTCTTC.